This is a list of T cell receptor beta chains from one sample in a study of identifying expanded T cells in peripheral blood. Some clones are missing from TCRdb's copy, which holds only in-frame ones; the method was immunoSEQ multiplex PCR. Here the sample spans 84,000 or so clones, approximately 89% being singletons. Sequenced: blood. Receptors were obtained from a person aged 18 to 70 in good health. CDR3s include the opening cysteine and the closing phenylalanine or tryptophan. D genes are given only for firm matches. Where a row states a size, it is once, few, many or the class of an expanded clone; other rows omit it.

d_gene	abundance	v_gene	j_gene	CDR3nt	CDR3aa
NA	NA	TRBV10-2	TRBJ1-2	TGCGCCAGCAGTGAGAATCCCAGGGGTGGCTACACCTTC	CASSENPRGGYTF
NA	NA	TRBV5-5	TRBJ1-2	TGTGCCAGCAGCTTGGGTTTTTTGGAGGGGGATAATGGCTACACCTTC	CASSLGFLEGDNGYTF
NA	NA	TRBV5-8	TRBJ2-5	TGTGCCAGCAGCTTCTCAGGGGCAGAAGAGACCCAGTACTTC	CASSFSGAEETQYF
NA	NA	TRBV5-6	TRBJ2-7	TGTGCCAGCAGCTTGGCCTCGCGGGGAGACTACTACGAGCAGTACTTC	CASSLASRGDYYEQYF
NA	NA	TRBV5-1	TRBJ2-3	TGCGCCAGCAGCTCCCTGGGTTCTTTCGGGGATACGCAGTATTTT	CASSSLGSFGDTQYF
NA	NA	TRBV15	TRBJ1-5	TGTGCCACCAGCAGATCGGGAGGTTATCAGCCCCAGCATTTT	CATSRSGGYQPQHF
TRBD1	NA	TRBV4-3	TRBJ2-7	TGCGCCAGCAGCCAGCGACAGGGGGCAAATTACGAGCAGTACTTC	CASSQRQGANYEQYF
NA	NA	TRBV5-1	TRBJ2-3	TGCGCCAGCAGCCACCAAGCCCCCGCAGATACGCAGTATTTT	CASSHQAPADTQYF
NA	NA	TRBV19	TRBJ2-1	TGTGCCAGTAGTATCGGACTTCCCTCCTACAATGAGCAGTTCTTC	CASSIGLPSYNEQFF
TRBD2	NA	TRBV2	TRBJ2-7	TGTGCCAGCCTTTGGACTAGCGCACAATCCTACGAGCAGTACTTC	CASLWTSAQSYEQYF
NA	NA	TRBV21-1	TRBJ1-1	TGTGCCAGTTTAAAGACAGGTCCGGCCACTGAAGCTTTCTTT	CASLKTGPATEAFF
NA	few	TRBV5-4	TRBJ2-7	TGTGCCAGCAGCTATGGTACGGAGCAGTACTTC	CASSYGTEQYF
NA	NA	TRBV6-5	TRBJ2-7	TGTGCCAGCAGCGACCTCTCCAGGGAGCAGTACTTC	CASSDLSREQYF
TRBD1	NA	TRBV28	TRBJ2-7	TGTGCCAGCAGTTTTCCCGCGGGACAGGGGGCTCTCAGGCAGTACTTC	CASSFPAGQGALRQYF
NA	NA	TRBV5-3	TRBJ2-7	TGTGCCAGAAGCAAGCCGGGAACCCGCTACGAGCAGTACTTC	CARSKPGTRYEQYF
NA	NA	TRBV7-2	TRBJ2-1	TGTGCCAGCAGCTTCTATCATTCTAATGAGCAGTTCTTC	CASSFYHSNEQFF
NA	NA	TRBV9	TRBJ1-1	TGTGCCAGCAGCGTATCGGCGAACACTGAAGCTTTCTTT	CASSVSANTEAFF
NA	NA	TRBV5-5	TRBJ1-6	TGTGCCAGCAGCTCGGGGTTGTCTAGATATAATTCACCCCTCCACTTT	CASSSGLSRYNSPLHF
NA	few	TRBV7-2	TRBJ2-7	TGTGCCAGCAGCCCTAATCGGTTCTACGAGCAGTACTTC	CASSPNRFYEQYF
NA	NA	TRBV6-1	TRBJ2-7	TGTGCCAGCAGTGAATGGGATTTTACCTACGAGCAGTACTTC	CASSEWDFTYEQYF
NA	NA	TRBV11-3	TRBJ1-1	TGTGCCAGCAGCTTAGGGGGTCAGTCGAACACTGAAGCTTTCTTT	CASSLGGQSNTEAFF
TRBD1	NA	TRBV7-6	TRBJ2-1	TGTGCCAGCAGCCTACCGTCTGTGGGACAGGGATTTTCGCGGGTGGAGCAGTTCTTC	CASSLPSVGQGFSRVEQFF
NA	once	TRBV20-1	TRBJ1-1	TGCAGTGCCTCAGTGAACACTGAAGCTTTCTTT	CSASVNTEAFF
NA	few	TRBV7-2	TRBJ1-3	TGTGCCAGCAGCACAGGCCGAAACACCATATATTTT	CASSTGRNTIYF
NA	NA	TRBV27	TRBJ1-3	TGTGCCAGGACTACGCTGAGGCAGGCTGGAAACACCATATATTTT	CARTTLRQAGNTIYF
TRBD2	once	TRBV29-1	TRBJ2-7	TGCAGCGTTGAAGAGGGCGGGAGAGAGTCCTACGAGCAGTACTTC	CSVEEGGRESYEQYF
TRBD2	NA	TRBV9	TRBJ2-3	TGTGCCAGCAGCCCACGTATATGGGCTAGCGGTGACACAGATACGCAGTATTTT	CASSPRIWASGDTDTQYF
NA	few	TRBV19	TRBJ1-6	TGTGCCAGTAGTATTGCTGAGTCCTATAATTCACCCCTCCACTTT	CASSIAESYNSPLHF
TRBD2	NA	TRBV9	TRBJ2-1	TGTGCCAGCAGCCCCCCCACTAGCGGAGCTGGGAATGAGCAGTTCTTC	CASSPPTSGAGNEQFF
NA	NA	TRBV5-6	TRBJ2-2	TGTGCCAGCAGCTCGAAGGGAATAAACACCGGGGAGCTGTTTTTT	CASSSKGINTGELFF
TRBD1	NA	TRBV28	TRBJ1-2	TGTGCCAGCAGCGAGGGACAGGTTAATGGCTACACCTTC	CASSEGQVNGYTF
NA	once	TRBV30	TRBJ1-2	TGTGCCTGGAGTGTACTAAGTGGCTACACCTTC	CAWSVLSGYTF
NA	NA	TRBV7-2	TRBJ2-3	TGTGCCAGCAGAACTATGGGCGGGGTCGCAGATACGCAGTATTTT	CASRTMGGVADTQYF
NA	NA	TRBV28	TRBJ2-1	TGTGCCAGCAGTTTAATGGACCGTAAGCGCAATGAGCAGTTCTTC	CASSLMDRKRNEQFF
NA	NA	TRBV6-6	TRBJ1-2	TGTGCCAGCAGTTACCACAGGGAGGACAATGGCTACACCTTC	CASSYHREDNGYTF